The T cell receptor (beta chain) under discussion was sequenced for a study of T cells after yellow fever vaccination. Background on the study: Preparing low-cell-number fractions relied on SMART-Seq v4 Ultra Low Input. Study-wide results and limits: It was a weaker secondary response, yet one that peaked faster, at day 5 versus 15. Most primary-vaccination clones recurred post-booster (approximately 96% CD4, around 86% CD8).

Germline CDR1 reads MGHDK; CDR2 reads SYGVNS. The V end was cut by 5 bases, the J end by 0 bases, with 5 bases between. The CDR3 has 13 residues. A universal primer site and UMIs were added as TCR cDNA was made by 5'RACE template switching. In TCRdb, the 5' RACE reads were re-called with MiXCR into one record per CDR3 protein. Of some 54,000 distinct CDR3 sequences listed, 5% to 8.5% are singletons. The sequence derives from a man between 18 and 29 years old who received the YFV17D yellow fever vaccine. V gene TRBV25-1 combines with J gene TRBJ2-1; D gene ambiguous. This sample comprised CD8+ T cells not binding an NS4B(214-222) dextramer, sorted from PBMCs, obtained 45 days after the first yellow fever vaccination. The DNA of the CDR3 is TGTGCCAGCAGTACCCACTCCTACAATGAGCAGTTCTTC. Translated, it gives CASSTHSYNEQFF.